The 9 T cell receptor beta chains presented below share a single source sample, sequenced in a study of blood T cell repertoires in COVID-19. The method was immunoSEQ multiplex PCR; TCRdb's version includes in-frame clones alone and lacks a portion of them. The sample shows 400,000 to 450,000 clones, around 91% of them seen only once. Sequencing was carried out using PBMCs or T cells enriched from blood (not recorded which). The origin of the receptors is a man aged 18 to 35 who had recovered from COVID-19.

In the case of this clone: This sample includes further DNA sequences coding for the same CDR3. This chain connects TRBV9 to TRBJ2-1; perhaps TRBD1 as D (6 bases). Germline V lookup: CDR1 SGDLS, CDR2 YYNGEE. V lost 0 bases, J lost 7 bases, and 11 bases lay in between. The CDR3 has 14 amino acids. CDR3: CASSVGGTGNEQFF. The CDR3 DNA follows: TGTGCCAGCAGCGTAGGCGGCACAGGGAATGAGCAGTTCTTC.

The chain uses TRBV28 and TRBJ2-7; D perhaps matches TRBD2 (5 bases). Germline CDR1 and CDR2: MDHEN and SYDVKM. The CDR3 is 15 residues long. V shed 8 bases and J shed 6 bases, with 23 bases lying between them. The CDR3 DNA is TGTGCCAGCCTAGCAACCGACCGGGCTTGGGGCGAGCAGTACTTC. It encodes CASLATDRAWGEQYF.

This sequence joins TRBV30 and TRBJ1-6, with no clear D. The length of the CDR3 is 12 residues. Germline values: CDR1 GTSNPN, CDR2 SVGIG (reference sequence). Trimming took 4 bases from V and 6 from J, leaving 7 bases between them. The CDR3 here is CAWTLGNSPLHF. The CDR3 DNA follows: TGTGCCTGGACTCTCGGTAATTCACCCCTCCACTTT.

The chain has TRBV7-9 and TRBJ2-3; TRBD1 is a possible D gene (6 bases). The CDR3 consists of 17 residues. The V end lost 3 bases, the J end lost 0 bases, and 16 bases lay between the germline ends. Germline values: CDR1 SEHNR, CDR2 FQNEAQ (reference sequence). Here the CDR3 DNA reads TGTGCCAGCAGCTTGACCCGCGGACAGCTCAGCACAGATACGCAGTATTTT. Encoded protein: CASSLTRGQLSTDTQYF.

The J gene is TRBJ1-4, the V gene TRBV11-2, with D perhaps TRBD1 (5 bases). Trimming stripped 1 base from V and 11 bases from J, with 11 bases between. The CDR3 spans 13 residues. CDR1 is SGHAT and CDR2 is FQNNGV in the germline V gene. The CDR3: CASSLGDGGKLFF. The CDR3 DNA is TGTGCCAGCAGCTTAGGAGACGGGGGGAAACTGTTTTTT. Together with reference TRBV11-2 and TRBJ1-4, the CDR3 gives the full variable domain: EAGVAQSPRYKIIEKRQSVAFWCNPISGHATLYWYQQILGQGPKLLIQFQNNGVVDDSQLPKDRFSAERLKGVDSTLKIQPAKLEDSAVYLCASSLGDGGKLFFGSGTQLSVL.

The V and J genes are TRBV14 and TRBJ2-1; no firm D call. This CDR3 is 13 amino acids long. Trimming pared 4 bases from V and 9 bases from J, leaving 13 bases between. CDR1 and CDR2 (germline): SGHDN, FVKESK. The CDR3 DNA sequence: TGTGCCAGCAGCCCGCGCACGATCGGTGAGCAGTTCTTC. It codes for CASSPRTIGEQFF.

The chain has TRBV2 and TRBJ2-2; D might be TRBD2 (5 bases). The CDR3 runs 14 residues. Germline CDR1 and CDR2: SNHLY and FYNNEI. The V end lost 4 bases, the J end lost 6 bases, and 12 bases lay between the germline ends. In nucleotides, the CDR3 is TGTGCCAGCAGTGGAGACTCCGGGGCCGGGGAGCTGTTTTTT. It specifies CASSGDSGAGELFF.

V and J are TRBV11-3 and TRBJ1-1; D is possibly TRBD1 (5 bases). CDR3 length: 13 residues. Trimming shortened V by 3 bases and J by 6 bases, and 11 bases separated the two germline ends. Germline V CDR1 and CDR2: SGHNT, YENEEA. The CDR3 nucleotides read TGTGCCAGCAGCTTTCCAGGGATACCTGAAGCTTTCTTT. Amino acid sequence: CASSFPGIPEAFF.

The V and J genes are TRBV27 and TRBJ1-6; TRBD1 matches at 11 bases. This CDR3 contains 15 residues. The germline CDR1 and CDR2 sequences are MNHEY and SMNVEV (reference sequence). V trimming: 6 bases; J trimming: 7 bases; junction bases outside the gene matches: 5. Here the CDR3 reads CASRDGTGGNSPLHF. CDR3 sequence (DNA): TGTGCCAGCAGAGACGGGACAGGGGGGAATTCACCCCTCCACTTT.